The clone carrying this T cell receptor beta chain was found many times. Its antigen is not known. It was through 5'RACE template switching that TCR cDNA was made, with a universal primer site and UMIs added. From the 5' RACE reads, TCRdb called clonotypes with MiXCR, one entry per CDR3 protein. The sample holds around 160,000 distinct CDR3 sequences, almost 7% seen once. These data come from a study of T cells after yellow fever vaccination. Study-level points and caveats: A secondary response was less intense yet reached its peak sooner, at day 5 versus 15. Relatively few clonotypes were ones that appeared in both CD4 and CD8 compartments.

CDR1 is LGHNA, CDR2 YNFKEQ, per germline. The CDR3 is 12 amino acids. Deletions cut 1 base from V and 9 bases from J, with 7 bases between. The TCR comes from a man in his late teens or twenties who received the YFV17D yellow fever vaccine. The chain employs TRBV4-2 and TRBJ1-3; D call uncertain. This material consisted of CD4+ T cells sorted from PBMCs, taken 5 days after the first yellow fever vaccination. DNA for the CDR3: TGTGCCAGCAGCCAAGTTGGTAGCACCATATATTTT. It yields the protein CASSQVGSTIYF.